This T cell receptor beta chain was profiled in a study of blood T cell repertoires in COVID-19. V dropped 6 bases and J dropped 2 bases, with 20 bases sitting between them. The CDR3 is made up of 16 amino acids. CDR1 and CDR2 from the germline V gene are MNHEY and SVGEGT. Profiling relied on immunoSEQ multiplex PCR, and the TCRdb table lists in-frame clones only, not all of them. Of fewer than 200,000 clones in the sample, roughly 87% were seen once. The receptor was derived from a woman between 65 and 79 years old with COVID-19, enrolled during active disease. The chain has TRBV6-2 or TRBV6-3 and TRBJ2-7; tentatively, D is TRBD1 (6 bases). Material for sequencing was peripheral blood. CDR3 loop: CASSQRQAVGTYEQYF. As DNA, the CDR3 is TGTGCCAGCAGCCAAAGACAGGCAGTGGGGACCTACGAGCAGTACTTC.